A single sample is the source of the 13 T cell receptor beta chains below, sequenced in a study of T cell changes during pregnancy in multiple sclerosis. Clones were read by immunoSEQ multiplex PCR, and TCRdb kept only the in-frame ones, dropping some. There are about 65,000 clones in the sample; 92% occur only once, and just over 3% lies in the top ten. The material sequenced was CD8+ T cells from peripheral blood mononuclear cells, taken in the third trimester of pregnancy. These receptors were obtained from a female donor in good health, enrolled as a control in a pregnancy study.

A single count supports this clone. V is TRBV2 and J is TRBJ2-3; TRBD2 is a possible D gene (7 bases). The length of the CDR3 is 16 residues. Germline lookup yields CDR1 SNHLY and CDR2 FYNNEI. The V end was cut by 7 bases, the J end by 4 bases, with 21 bases between. Here the CDR3 DNA reads TGTGCCAGCATCTCACCGATGGGGGGGGGCGCAGATACGCAGTATTTT. It translates to CASISPMGGGADTQYF.

V and J are TRBV6-7 and TRBJ2-7; D remains unclear. TRBV6-7 is an ORF; its function is uncertain. Trimming pared 4 bases from V and 3 bases from J, leaving 4 bases between. The CDR3 totals 11 residues. The CDR3, as DNA: TGTGCCAGCAGTTCTGTCTACGAGCAGTACTTC. Encoded protein: CASSSVYEQYF.

This clone was seen once. The chain combines TRBV27 with TRBJ1-2; 8 bases are shared with TRBD1. Trimming took 5 bases from V and 5 from J; bases not matched to a gene: 4. The CDR3 spans 13 residues. CDR1 and CDR2 (germline): MNHEY, SMNVEV (reference sequence). The CDR3 region has the DNA TGTGCCAGCAGTCTGGGACAGGATTATGGCTACACCTTC. Translation gives CASSLGQDYGYTF.

V gene TRBV7-9 combines with J gene TRBJ1-2; D possibly corresponds to TRBD1 (6 bases). V lost 5 bases and J lost 3, with 13 bases in between. The CDR3 runs 14 residues. CDR1 SEHNR and CDR2 FQNEAQ come from the germline V gene (reference sequence). This CDR3 reads CASSPRGRHYGYTF. In nucleotides, the CDR3 is TGTGCCAGCAGCCCCAGGGGCAGGCACTATGGCTACACCTTC.

This chain joins TRBV9 and TRBJ2-7; 10 bases line up with TRBD1. V lost 4 bases and J lost 7; bases outside the gene matches: 8. The CDR3 runs 14 residues. Germline V lookup: CDR1 SGDLS, CDR2 YYNGEE. CDR3 loop: CASSPRDRGGEQYF. DNA for the CDR3: TGTGCCAGCAGCCCCCGGGACAGGGGAGGTGAGCAGTACTTC.

This chain joins TRBV4-2 and TRBJ2-1; no clear D gene. Trimming took 1 base from V and 7 from J, leaving 8 bases between them. The CDR3 covers 13 residues. The germline gives CDR1 LGHNA, CDR2 YNFKEQ. The CDR3 bases are TGTGCCAGCAGCCAAGTTGCAGGTAATGAGCAGTTCTTC. Its translation: CASSQVAGNEQFF.

CDR3 DNA: TGTGCCAGTAGTATACCAGGGCCGGATGGCTACACCTTC. It translates to CASSIPGPDGYTF. This chain links TRBV19 with TRBJ1-2, with a weak D call TRBD1 (5 bases). There are 13 residues in the CDR3. Germline V gene lookup returns CDR1 LNHDA and CDR2 SQIVND (reference sequence). V lost 2 bases and J lost 6, with 10 bases in between.

The chain is built from TRBV5-8 and TRBJ2-7; 7 bases are a match to TRBD1. Trimming took 5 bases from V and 2 from J; bases not matched to a gene: 10. The germline V gene encodes CDR1 SGHTS and CDR2 YDEGEE. The CDR3 consists of 15 residues. The CDR3 is CASSSGTASTYEQYF. In DNA, the CDR3 is TGTGCCAGCAGTTCGGGGACAGCCTCAACCTACGAGCAGTACTTC.

Remarks on this clone: This specimen includes other DNA sequences encoding the same CDR3. The chain employs TRBV4-3 and TRBJ1-5, with D unclear. Germline values: CDR1 LGHNA, CDR2 YSLEER. V was clipped by 1 base and J by 2 bases, with 9 bases between them. The CDR3 totals 15 residues. CDR3 DNA sequence: TGCGCCAGCAGCCAAGGGAGTACGGGCAATCAGCCCCAGCATTTT. Its protein is CASSQGSTGNQPQHF.

The chain couples TRBV7-9 to TRBJ2-3; 11 bases are a match to TRBD1. The CDR3 contains 15 residues. The V gene end was trimmed by 5 bases and the J gene end by 3 bases; junction bases not matched to a gene: 4. CDR1 is SEHNR, CDR2 FQNEAQ, per germline (reference sequence). The CDR3 sequence: CASSHRDRGTDTQYF. CDR3 in DNA: TGTGCCAGCAGCCACCGGGACAGGGGGACAGATACGCAGTATTTT.

The chain links TRBV14 to TRBJ2-2; unclear D gene. The V end lost 6 bases, the J end lost 5 bases, and 7 bases lay between the germline ends. The CDR3 extends over 12 amino acids. The V gene's germline CDR1 is SGHDN and CDR2 FVKESK. CDR3 in amino acids: CASRGPTGELFF. Written as DNA, the CDR3 is TGTGCCAGCAGGGGCCCTACCGGGGAGCTGTTTTTT.

Only a few counts were recorded for this clone. The chain couples TRBV6-1 to TRBJ1-5; D is perhaps TRBD1 (6 bases). From germline, CDR1 is MNHNS and CDR2 SASEGT. Trimming shortened V by 4 bases and J by 0 bases, and 13 bases separated the two germline ends. CDR3 length: 16 amino acids. The CDR3 coding sequence is TGTGCCAGCAGTGCCCTTTGGACAGATAGCAATCAGCCCCAGCATTTT. Amino acid sequence: CASSALWTDSNQPQHF.

The chain carries TRBV11-2 and TRBJ1-5, with D possibly matching TRBD1 (6 bases). This CDR3 spans 16 amino acids. Germline CDR1 and CDR2: SGHAT and FQNNGV. Trimming removed 4 bases from V and 3 bases from J, with 16 bases in between. The CDR3 DNA follows: TGTGCCAGCAGCTCCAACCAGGGGTCACACAATCAGCCCCAGCATTTT. Translation: CASSSNQGSHNQPQHF.